The present TCR beta chain was sequenced within a study of monozygotic twins with inflammatory bowel disease. RNA in its total form was extracted from whole blood, and T cells were not sorted. As regards this clonotype: Its specificity is not known.

General study points: IBD-affected twins scored below their healthy co-twins in TCRbeta diversity (inverse Simpson). Immunosuppressive treatments were not uniform, and this may have added variability to patient repertoires.

The CDR3 covers 14 residues. Germline lookup yields CDR1 MNHEY and CDR2 SMNVEV (reference sequence). TCRdb re-called the 5' RACE reads and catalogs CDR3 proteins one per entry, DNA excluded. The repertoire shows around 380,000 distinct CDR3 sequences; the top ten hold more than 2%. The rearrangement links TRBV27 to TRBJ1-2; TCRdb gives TRBD1 as the D gene, but with no DNA this cannot be confirmed. The TCR originated in a human donor with ulcerative colitis or Crohn's disease, or a healthy co-twin of an affected twin (not recorded which). Sequencing was performed on blood. The chain's CDR3 is CASSLRQGSYGYTF.